These 23 T cell receptor beta chains were sequenced from one sample in a study of breast tumors, draining lymph nodes, adjacent tissues. One entry per CDR3 protein, called by TCRdb with MiXCR from the multiplex PCR reads. The sample consists of roughly 8,300 distinct CDR3 sequences, about 40% of them appearing once. Sequenced input: tumor-adjacent breast tissue. The receptors were sampled from a female donor with breast cancer. Some clones in this sample may be carry-over from other donors' samples.

This clonotype was seen only once. The chain joins TRBV20-1 to TRBJ2-1, with D maybe TRBD2 (7 bases). There are 17 residues in the CDR3. Germline V CDR1 and CDR2: DFQATT, SNEGSKA (reference sequence). V lost 0 bases to trimming and J lost 4 bases, with 19 bases between them. CDR3 region: CSARDGGGAGKYNEQFF. The CDR3 DNA reads as TGCAGTGCTAGAGATGGGGGGGGGGCAGGGAAGTACAATGAGCAGTTCTTC.

This clonotype has a single count. The chain links TRBV9 to TRBJ2-5; 13 bases match TRBD2. This CDR3 contains 16 residues. Germline V gene sequence: CDR1 SGDLS, CDR2 YYNGEE. With V trimmed by 4 bases and J by 2 bases, 5 bases remained unmatched. The CDR3 protein is CASSPSGLAGQETQYF. The CDR3 DNA reads TGTGCCAGCAGCCCATCGGGACTAGCGGGACAAGAGACCCAGTACTTC.

This clonotype has only a few counts. The chain has TRBV9 and TRBJ1-1; 9 bases fit TRBD1. Germline V gene sequence: CDR1 SGDLS, CDR2 YYNGEE. Germline trimming cut 3 bases from V and 1 base from J; bases unmatched to any gene: 7. The CDR3 sequence is 16 residues long. The CDR3 coding sequence is TGTGCCAGCAGCGCCGACAGGGGGGTCGAGAACACTGAAGCTTTCTTT. This translates into CASSADRGVENTEAFF.

This clonotype showed up many times. The V call is TRBV6-1, the J call TRBJ1-3, with TRBD1 matching over 7 bases. CDR1 MNHNS and CDR2 SASEGT come from the germline V gene. There are 16 residues in the CDR3. The V gene end was trimmed by 5 bases and the J gene end by 1 base; junction bases not matched to a gene: 8. CDR3 nucleotides: TGTGCCAGCAGTTCCTCCCTGACAGGGTCTGGAAACACCATATATTTT. It specifies CASSSSLTGSGNTIYF.

This clonotype counts as medium-sized (0.01 to 0.1%). The rearrangement uses TRBV5-1 and TRBJ2-1, with D possibly being TRBD1 (6 bases). V lost 6 bases to trimming and J lost 3 bases, with 16 bases between them. The CDR3 consists of 15 residues. Germline CDR1 is SGHRS and CDR2 is YFSETQ. CDR3 amino acids: CASTPFGTSYNEQFF. The CDR3 region has the DNA TGCGCCAGCACCCCATTCGGGACAAGCTACAATGAGCAGTTCTTC. Variable domain in full (rest from reference TRBV5-1 and TRBJ2-1): KAGVTQTPRYLIKTRGQQVTLSCSPISGHRSVSWYQQTPGQGLQFLFEYFSETQRNKGNFPGRFSGRQFSNSRSEMNVSTLELGDSALYLCASTPFGTSYNEQFFGPGTRLTVL.

This clonotype is medium-sized by share. This chain uses TRBV29-1 with TRBJ2-1, with 7 bases matching TRBD1. The J segment lost 4 bases and the V segment lost 0 bases, leaving 9 bases of the junction unmatched. Germline loops: CDR1 SQVTM, CDR2 ANQGSEA. The CDR3 spans 16 residues. The CDR3 coding sequence is TGCAGCGTTGAAGATCCCGACAGGGCGTCGTACAATGAGCAGTTCTTC. Encoded protein: CSVEDPDRASYNEQFF.

The rearrangement joins TRBV5-1 to TRBJ1-1, with a weak D call TRBD1 (6 bases). The V gene's germline CDR1 is SGHRS and CDR2 YFSETQ. The length of the CDR3 is 14 residues. Trimming pared 4 bases from V and 1 base from J, leaving 11 bases between. The CDR3 bases are TGCGCCAGCAGCGTGGACAGAGCGAACACTGAAGCTTTCTTT. Protein product: CASSVDRANTEAFF.

This clonotype was detected many times. The rearrangement joins TRBV29-1 to TRBJ2-3; 10 positions agree with TRBD2. The V segment lost 5 bases and the J segment 2 bases; nucleotides outside the gene matches: 4. Germline V gene data show CDR1 as SQVTM and CDR2 as ANQGSEA. The CDR3 is 14 amino acids. The CDR3: CSVCTSGNTDTQYF. The CDR3 DNA sequence: TGCAGCGTTTGCACTAGCGGGAACACAGATACGCAGTATTTT.

At least ten counts were recorded for this clonotype. The chain links TRBV12-3 or TRBV12-4 to TRBJ1-4; D ambiguous. The CDR3 is 16 amino acids. V was trimmed by 4 bases and J by 8 bases, leaving 20 bases between them. The CDR3 DNA is TGTGCCAGCAGTTCACCCCGCGGGGTCAAACAGGAAAAACTGTTTTTT. Its translation: CASSSPRGVKQEKLFF.

The rearrangement joins TRBV10-2 to TRBJ2-5; no definite D call. From germline, CDR1 is WSHSY and CDR2 SAAADI. This CDR3 has 15 amino acids. V shed 2 bases and J shed 1 base, with 11 bases lying between them. The CDR3 is CASSEGLASQETQYF. The CDR3 nucleotides are TGCGCCAGCAGTGAGGGGTTGGCCAGCCAAGAGACCCAGTACTTC.

In its sample, this clonotype was seen many times. V gene TRBV6-1 combines with J gene TRBJ2-2; D ambiguous. Trimming shortened V by 0 bases and J by 3 bases, and 5 bases separated the two germline ends. Germline V lookup: CDR1 MNHNS, CDR2 SASEGT. The CDR3 has 14 residues. The CDR3 DNA reads TGTGCCAGCAGTGAAGCGCTGGACACCGGGGAGCTGTTTTTT. It translates to CASSEALDTGELFF.

Turning to this clonotype: It is likely a read error, because the conserved phenylalanine at the end of the CDR3 is missing. The CDR3 DNA follows: TGTGCCAGCAGCTCGGGACTAGCGGATGTAAACAATGAGCAGTTCCTC. Encoded protein: CASSSGLADVNNEQFL. V is TRBV7-9 and J is TRBJ2-1; the match to TRBD2 covers 11 bases. The V gene end was trimmed by 4 bases and the J gene end by 5 bases; junction bases not matched to a gene: 7. Germline CDR1 is SEHNR and CDR2 is FQNEAQ (reference sequence). This CDR3 is built from 16 residues.

The sample holds many counts of this clonotype. The V gene is TRBV6-6, the J gene TRBJ2-7, with D perhaps assigned TRBD1 or TRBD2 (6 bases each). V lost 1 base and J 5 bases, leaving 18 bases between the germline ends. In germline, CDR1 is MNHNY, CDR2 SVGAGI (reference sequence). The CDR3 runs 16 residues. The CDR3 loop reads CASSYLPQGRLDEQYF. CDR3 coding DNA: TGTGCCAGCAGTTACTTACCCCAGGGGAGGCTCGACGAGCAGTACTTC.

The chain joins TRBV9 to TRBJ2-3; D may match TRBD1 or TRBD2 (5 bases each). The CDR3 is 14 residues long. The germline V and J ends were trimmed by 0 bases and 0 bases, with 5 bases remaining between them. CDR1 is SGDLS, CDR2 YYNGEE, per germline. This CDR3 is CASSVGGSTDTQYF. The CDR3 DNA sequence: TGTGCCAGCAGCGTAGGGGGGAGCACAGATACGCAGTATTTT.

The rearrangement joins TRBV20-1 to TRBJ2-1; no definite D call. Germline V gene data show CDR1 as DFQATT and CDR2 as SNEGSKA (reference sequence). Trimming took 3 bases from V and 3 from J, leaving 6 bases between them. The CDR3 totals 12 residues. The CDR3 sequence: CSARLGYNEQFF. CDR3 nucleotide sequence: TGCAGTGCTAGGTTGGGCTACAATGAGCAGTTCTTC.

This clonotype was observed many times. The V gene is TRBV27, the J gene TRBJ1-2, with D maybe TRBD1 (6 bases). V was trimmed by 5 bases and J by 2 bases, leaving 9 bases between them. Germline lookup yields CDR1 MNHEY and CDR2 SMNVEV (reference sequence). The CDR3 runs 13 residues. This chain's CDR3 is CASSPTGNYGYTF. CDR3 in DNA: TGTGCCAGCAGTCCTACAGGGAACTATGGCTACACCTTC.

This clonotype has just one count. The chain uses TRBV19 and TRBJ2-3, with 10 bases identical to TRBD2. The ends lost 7 bases at V and 0 bases at J; junction bases unmatched: 7. The CDR3 consists of 16 residues. Germline assignment: CDR1 LNHDA and CDR2 SQIVND (reference sequence). The CDR3 region has the DNA TGTGCCAGTACTGCCAGCGGGAGGGCCAGCACAGATACGCAGTATTTT. Protein sequence: CASTASGRASTDTQYF.

This clonotype counts as medium-sized (0.01 to 0.1%). This chain links TRBV11-2 with TRBJ1-6; TRBD1 is a possible D gene (6 bases). The CDR3 has 16 amino acids. The V gene lost 3 bases and the J gene lost 0 bases, with 9 bases spanning the gap. Per the germline V gene, CDR1 is SGHAT and CDR2 is FQNNGV. CDR3 protein: CASSFGQSSYNSPLHF. The CDR3 nucleotides read TGTGCCAGCAGCTTTGGACAGAGCTCCTATAATTCACCCCTCCACTTT.

The rearrangement uses TRBV20-1 and TRBJ2-7; 11 positions agree with TRBD2. Germline assignment: CDR1 DFQATT and CDR2 SNEGSKA (reference sequence). This CDR3 has 15 amino acids. With 5 bases clipped from V and 4 bases from J, the junction kept 10 bases outside the gene matches. The CDR3 loop is CSADRPSGRKYEQYF. The DNA for the CDR3 is TGCAGTGCTGACCGCCCTAGCGGGAGGAAATACGAGCAGTACTTC.

Many counts were recorded for this clonotype. J is TRBJ1-4 and V is TRBV2; D unresolved. The CDR3 runs to 15 residues. V lost 2 bases and J 5 bases, leaving 12 bases between the germline ends. The germline CDR1 and CDR2 sequences are SNHLY and FYNNEI. The CDR3 region is CASSELYSANEKLFF. The CDR3 coding sequence is TGTGCCAGCAGTGAATTGTATTCCGCGAATGAAAAACTGTTTTTT.

This clonotype appeared many times. This chain links TRBV9 with TRBJ2-5, with 8 bases lining up with TRBD2. The CDR3 contains 16 residues. Trimming removed 2 bases from V and 4 bases from J; junction bases left unmatched: 10. Germline CDR1 and CDR2: SGDLS and YYNGEE. CDR3 nucleotides: TGTGCCAGCAGCGTGGGGACGGGAGGGCCTCGAGAGACCCAGTACTTC. It is translated as CASSVGTGGPRETQYF.

There are a few counts of this clonotype. The junction differs from germline at one of its ends, possibly a read error. CDR3 sequence: CAISGSSTGELFF. The CDR3 nucleotides are TGTGCCATCAGTGGTAGCAGCACCGGGGAGCTGTTTTTT. The rearrangement uses TRBV27 and TRBJ2-2, with D unresolved. Per germline, CDR1 MNHEY and CDR2 SMNVEV (reference sequence). The CDR3 is 13 residues long.

This clonotype appeared many times. The chain recombines TRBV27 with TRBJ2-3; perhaps TRBD2 as D (6 bases). The germline V and J ends were trimmed by 0 bases and 2 bases, with 9 bases remaining between them. The germline CDR1 and CDR2 sequences are MNHEY and SMNVEV (reference sequence). The CDR3 covers 15 residues. The CDR3 region is CASSLSWDFTDTQYF. CDR3 coding DNA: TGTGCCAGCAGTTTATCGTGGGACTTCACAGATACGCAGTATTTT.